This is a list of T cell receptor beta chains from one sample in a study of blood T cells in healthy people across ages. TCRdb called the 5' RACE reads again in MiXCR, with one record for every CDR3 protein. The sample includes fewer than 1 million distinct CDR3 sequences, 44% of them seen just once. Sequencing used blood. These receptors were taken from a man aged 60-69 years in good health. CDR3s include the opening cysteine and the closing phenylalanine or tryptophan. The D gene is left open where the match is weak. Only some rows state a clone size, as once, few, many or a class for expanded clones.

abundance,j_gene,v_gene,d_gene,CDR3nt,CDR3aa
many,TRBJ1-5,TRBV20-1,.,TGCAGTGCTATAAACAGTAACAATCAGCCCCAGCATTTT,CSAINSNNQPQHF
once,TRBJ2-2,TRBV4-2,.,TGTGCCAGCAGCCAAGATACGGCTAGAGGCACCGGGGAGCTGTTTTTT,CASSQDTARGTGELFF
.,TRBJ1-1,TRBV7-3,TRBD1,TGTGCCAGCAGCTTAACCGGACAGGGCTTGGAAGCTTTCTTT,CASSLTGQGLEAFF
.,TRBJ2-1,TRBV9,TRBD2,TGTGCCAGCAGCCCCTCTGGACTAGCGGGGGGCCAAGGGGGCTACAATGAGCAGTTCTTC,CASSPSGLAGGQGGYNEQFF
.,TRBJ2-3,TRBV3-1,.,TGTGCCAGCAGCCAAGATGGGGCTAGCACAGATACGCAGTATTTT,CASSQDGASTDTQYF
few,TRBJ2-5,TRBV20-1,.,TGCAGTGCTCACAGGGGAGGGACACAAGAGACCCAGTACTTC,CSAHRGGTQETQYF
.,TRBJ2-7,TRBV5-5,TRBD2,TGTGCCAGCAGCTCGTGGGGGGGGGCCTACGAGCAGTACTTC,CASSSWGGAYEQYF
.,TRBJ1-2,TRBV21-1,.,TGTGCCCAACAGGGGCCCTATGGCTACACCTTC,CAQQGPYGYTF
few,TRBJ1-1,TRBV7-2,.,TGTGCCAGCAGCCCCTCGGGGACTCCGTCTGAAGCTTTCTTT,CASSPSGTPSEAFF
.,TRBJ1-5,TRBV5-8,TRBD1,TGTGCCAGCAGCTCCGTACAGGGGGGTCAGCCCCAGCATTTT,CASSSVQGGQPQHF
.,TRBJ1-5,TRBV6-6,TRBD1,TGTGCCAGCACCCACCCTGGGCAGGGGGATCAGCCCCAGCATTTT,CASTHPGQGDQPQHF
once,TRBJ1-2,TRBV28,.,TGTGCCAGCAGTTTGGGGGGTCAGGTTTCGGGCTACACCTTC,CASSLGGQVSGYTF
few,TRBJ2-6,TRBV27,.,TGTGCCAGCAGTTTATCCCTTAGGAGGGGGCTCCGCTCTGGGGCCAACGTCCTGACTTTC,CASSLSLRRGLRSGANVLTF
.,TRBJ2-7,TRBV6-5,.,TGTGCCAGCCTTGGAACAGGCTCCTACGAGCAGTACTTC,CASLGTGSYEQYF
.,TRBJ2-1,TRBV20-1,.,TGCAGTGCTAGAGGCGGGGCCACGAACAATGAGCAGTTCTTC,CSARGGATNNEQFF
few,TRBJ1-4,TRBV20-1,.,TGCAGTGCTCCGACACCAGGAATTAATGAAAAACTGTTTTTT,CSAPTPGINEKLFF
.,TRBJ2-3,TRBV12-3/TRBV12-4,TRBD2,TGTGCCAGCAGTCCCCGCAGCGGGGGTTCAGATACGCAGTATTTT,CASSPRSGGSDTQYF
.,TRBJ2-6,TRBV27,TRBD1,TGTGCCAGCAGTTTAGTCTATGGGACAGGGGGCGGTGGGGCCAACGTCCTGACTTTC,CASSLVYGTGGGGANVLTF
many,TRBJ2-7,TRBV6-2/TRBV6-3,.,TGTGCCAGCAGCACGACCTACGAGCAGTACTTC,CASSTTYEQYF
.,TRBJ1-2,TRBV5-1,TRBD1,TGCGCCAGCAGCTCCGGACAGGGGGTGTCGAACTATGGCTACACCTTC,CASSSGQGVSNYGYTF
.,TRBJ2-5,TRBV7-2,TRBD1,TGTGCCAGCAGCTTAATACCGGGACAGGGTAACGAGACCCAGTACTTC,CASSLIPGQGNETQYF
few,TRBJ2-1,TRBV20-1,TRBD2,TGCAGTGCTAGAGTGCACGCCGGGGGGTTTTACAATGAGCAGTTCTTC,CSARVHAGGFYNEQFF
.,TRBJ2-5,TRBV5-4,TRBD2,TGTGCCAGCAGCTTCCGGGTCCGGCTAGCGGGCAATGAGCAGTACTTC,CASSFRVRLAGNEQYF
.,TRBJ1-1,TRBV5-5,.,TGTGCCAGCAGACCGGGCCACGGGACTGAAGCTTTCTTT,CASRPGHGTEAFF
.,TRBJ2-3,TRBV7-7,TRBD2,TGTGCTAGCAGCCCCACCCTAGCGGGGGTCACAGATACGCAGTATTTT,CASSPTLAGVTDTQYF
few,TRBJ2-7,TRBV20-1,TRBD1,TGCAGTGCTAGTTCCCGGACAGGGGCCTACGAGCAGTACTTC,CSASSRTGAYEQYF
.,TRBJ1-2,TRBV12-3/TRBV12-4,.,TGTGCCAGCAGCCCAGGGATTGGCTACACCTTC,CASSPGIGYTF
.,TRBJ2-3,TRBV9,.,TGTGCCAGCAGCGTAGACCAAAGGGCTGATACGCAGTATTTT,CASSVDQRADTQYF
few,TRBJ1-6,TRBV27,.,TGTGCCAGCAGTTCCATCGGCTCACCCCTCCACTTT,CASSSIGSPLHF
.,TRBJ2-3,TRBV20-1,.,TGCAGTGCTAGCGGTGACTTCCTCACAGATACGCAGTATTTT,CSASGDFLTDTQYF
.,TRBJ1-2,TRBV7-8,TRBD1,TGTGCCAGCAGCTTAGGTTTGTCCGGAGGGGGCACGGATGGCTACACCTTC,CASSLGLSGGGTDGYTF
few,TRBJ1-2,TRBV5-1,.,TGCGCCAGCAGCTTGGGGGCAGGGAGTGCCTATGGCTACACCTTC,CASSLGAGSAYGYTF